These T cell receptor beta chains were read from a single sample in a study of T cells in Graves' hyperthyroidism and ophthalmopathy. Each CDR3 protein gets one entry after TCRdb re-called the multiplex PCR reads with MiXCR. Altogether around 560,000 distinct CDR3 sequences are present, approximately 16% being singletons, with the ten largest covering more than 15%. Sequenced material: blood. All receptors derive from a woman aged 18 to 35 with Graves' hyperthyroidism. The CDR3 runs from the conserved cysteine through the conserved F or W. The D gene is left open where the match is weak. Rows give clone size only sometimes, using once, few, many, or a class for an expanded clone.

>TRBV29-1|TRBD1|TRBJ2-7|.
CSVGQGSKYEQYF
TGCAGCGTCGGACAGGGGAGTAAATACGAGCAGTACTTC
>TRBV4-1|TRBD1|TRBJ2-7|many
CASSRTGGLIPLYEQYF
TGCGCCAGCAGCCGGACAGGGGGTCTTATCCCTCTTTACGAGCAGTACTTC
>TRBV2|.|TRBJ1-6|many
CASSRDENNSPLHF
TGTGCCAGCAGCCGGGACGAGAATAATTCACCCCTCCACTTT
>TRBV7-2|.|TRBJ2-3|many
CASSFDAIPTDTQYF
TGTGCCAGCAGCTTTGATGCTATACCCACAGATACGCAGTATTTT
>TRBV11-3|.|TRBJ2-2|once
CASSLVGAGLELFF
TGTGCCAGCAGCTTAGTAGGGGCGGGGTTGGAGCTGTTTTTT
>TRBV6-5|TRBD2|TRBJ2-3|many
CASSYTRTSGSNTQYF
TGTGCCAGCAGTTACACTCGGACTAGCGGGAGTAATACGCAGTATTTT
>TRBV6-4|.|TRBJ2-3|.
CASVKDADTQYF
TGTGCCAGCGTGAAGGATGCAGATACGCAGTATTTT
>TRBV20-1|TRBD1|TRBJ2-1|few
CSARERGTGVIEQFF
TGCAGTGCTAGAGAAAGGGGGACAGGGGTAATTGAGCAGTTCTTC
>TRBV7-2|.|TRBJ2-1|.
CASSWWNEQFF
TGTGCCAGCAGCTGGTGGAATGAGCAGTTCTTC
>TRBV9|TRBD2|TRBJ2-2|.
CASSPKGSGGATGELFF
TGTGCCAGCAGCCCCAAAGGATCCGGGGGGGCCACCGGGGAGCTGTTTTTT
>TRBV28|.|TRBJ2-7|many
CASSLDQARDEQYF
TGTGCCAGCAGTTTAGATCAGGCGAGGGACGAGCAGTACTTC
>TRBV20-1|.|TRBJ2-7|many
CSARRQKESPYEQYF
TGCAGTGCTAGAAGACAGAAAGAAAGCCCCTACGAGCAGTACTTC
>TRBV6-1|.|TRBJ2-1|.
CASSTHDRTAYNEQFF
TGTGCCAGCAGTACCCACGACAGGACAGCCTACAATGAGCAGTTCTTC
>TRBV7-2|.|TRBJ1-6|.
CASSLAQGYNSPLHF
TGTGCCAGCAGCTTAGCTCAGGGGTATAATTCACCCCTCCACTTT
>TRBV19|TRBD1|TRBJ2-3|.
CASSITATGRTDTQYF
TGTGCCAGTAGTATCACCGCGACAGGGCGGACAGATACGCAGTATTTT
>TRBV24-1|.|TRBJ2-2|few
CATSDFTRANTGELFF
TGTGCCACCAGTGATTTTACCAGGGCGAACACCGGGGAGCTGTTTTTT
>TRBV5-5|.|TRBJ2-1|many
CASSLEGQEAYNEQFF
TGTGCCAGCAGCTTGGAGGGTCAGGAGGCATACAATGAGCAGTTCTTC
>TRBV20-1|TRBD1|TRBJ1-5|few
CSAIRTGNNQPQHF
TGCAGTGCTATCCGGACAGGAAATAATCAGCCCCAGCATTTT
>TRBV6-1|.|TRBJ2-3|.
CASSDSTGTDTQYF
TGTGCCAGCAGTGATAGTACTGGAACAGATACGCAGTATTTT
>TRBV7-2|TRBD1|TRBJ1-1|many
CASSLVRVQGVVRTEAFF
TGTGCCAGCAGCTTAGTCCGAGTACAGGGGGTGGTGAGAACTGAAGCTTTCTTT
>TRBV12-3/TRBV12-4|.|TRBJ2-2|many
CATIGGIRSTGELFF
TGTGCCACCATAGGGGGGATTCGTAGTACCGGGGAGCTGTTTTTT
>TRBV20-1|TRBD1|TRBJ1-1|many
CSVSTGRYTEAFF
TGCAGTGTCTCGACAGGGAGGTACACTGAAGCTTTCTTT
>TRBV12-3/TRBV12-4|TRBD1|TRBJ1-2|few
CASRTAGTGGGGYTF
TGTGCCAGCAGGACCGCCGGGACAGGGGGCGGCGGCTACACCTTC
>TRBV7-2|TRBD2|TRBJ2-1|many
CASSLPGTSSHNEQFF
TGTGCCAGCAGTCTTCCCGGGACTAGCAGCCACAATGAGCAGTTCTTC
>TRBV28|TRBD1|TRBJ2-7|.
CAGEGGQRALEQYF
TGTGCCGGCGAAGGGGGACAGAGGGCGCTGGAGCAGTACTTC